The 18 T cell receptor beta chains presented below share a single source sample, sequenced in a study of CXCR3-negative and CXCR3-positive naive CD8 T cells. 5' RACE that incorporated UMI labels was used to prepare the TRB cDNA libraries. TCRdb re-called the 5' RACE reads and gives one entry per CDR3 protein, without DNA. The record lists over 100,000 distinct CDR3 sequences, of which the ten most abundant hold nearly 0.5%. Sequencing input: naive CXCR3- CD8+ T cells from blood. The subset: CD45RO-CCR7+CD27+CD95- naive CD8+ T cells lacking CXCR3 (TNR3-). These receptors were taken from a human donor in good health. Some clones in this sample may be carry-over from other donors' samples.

The CDR3 protein is CASRKQGALINTEAFF. The chain couples TRBV28 to TRBJ1-1; there is no DNA to check the TCRdb D call of TRBD1. CDR1 is MDHEN, CDR2 SYDVKM, per germline. The CDR3 has 16 amino acids. The full variable domain, its missing parts supplied by reference TRBV28 and TRBJ1-1, is DVKVTQSSRYLVKRTGEKVFLECVQDMDHENMFWYRQDPGLGLRLIYFSYDVKMKEKGDIPEGYSVSREKKERFSLILESASTNQTSMYLCASRKQGALINTEAFFGQGTRLTVV.

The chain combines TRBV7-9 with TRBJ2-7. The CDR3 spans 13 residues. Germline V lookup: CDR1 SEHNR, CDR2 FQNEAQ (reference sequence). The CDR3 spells CASSLGNSYEQYF. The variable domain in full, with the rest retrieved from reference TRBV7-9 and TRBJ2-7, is DTGVSQNPRHKITKRGQNVTFRCDPISEHNRLYWYRQTLGQGPEFLTYFQNEAQLEKSRLLSDRFSAERPKGSFSTLEIQRTEQGDSAMYLCASSLGNSYEQYFGPGTRLTVT.

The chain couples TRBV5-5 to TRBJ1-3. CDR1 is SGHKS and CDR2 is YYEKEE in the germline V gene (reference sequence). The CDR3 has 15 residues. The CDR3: CATSERPSSGNTIYF.

CDR3 amino acids: CASSIFAGSYNEQFF. The chain has TRBV19 and TRBJ2-1. This CDR3 spans 15 amino acids. Looked up from germline, CDR1 is LNHDA and CDR2 is SQIVND (reference sequence).

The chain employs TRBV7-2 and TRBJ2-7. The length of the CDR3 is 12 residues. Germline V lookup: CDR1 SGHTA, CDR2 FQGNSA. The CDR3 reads CASSDPRGEQYF. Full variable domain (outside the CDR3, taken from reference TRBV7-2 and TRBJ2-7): GAGVSQSPSNKVTEKGKDVELRCDPISGHTALYWYRQSLGQGLEFLIYFQGNSAPDKSGLPSDRFSAERTGGSVSTLTIQRTQQEDSAVYLCASSDPRGEQYFGPGTRLTVT.

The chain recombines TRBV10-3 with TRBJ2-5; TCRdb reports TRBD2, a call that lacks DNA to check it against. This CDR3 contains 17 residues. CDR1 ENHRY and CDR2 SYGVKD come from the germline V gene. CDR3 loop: CAISDQPSGSRQETQYF.

The CDR3 region is CATSRDLAETQYF. The chain recombines TRBV15 with TRBJ2-5. CDR1 is LNHNV, CDR2 YYDKDF, per germline (reference sequence). This CDR3 is 13 amino acids long.

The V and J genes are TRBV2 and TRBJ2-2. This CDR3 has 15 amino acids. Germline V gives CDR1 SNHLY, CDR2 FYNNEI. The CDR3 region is CASSEALPPLGELFF.

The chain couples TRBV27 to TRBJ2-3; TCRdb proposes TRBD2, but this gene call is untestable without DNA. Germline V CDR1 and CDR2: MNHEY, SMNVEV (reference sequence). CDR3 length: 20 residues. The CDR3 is CASSLYGGGAPKTKTDTQYF.

The CDR3 region is CSVEKDSQETQYF. V usage is TRBV29-1 and J usage is TRBJ2-5; lacking DNA, the TRBD1 call made by TCRdb goes unchecked. The CDR3 has 13 amino acids. The germline V gene has CDR1 SQVTM and CDR2 ANQGSEA. The complete variable domain, with remaining parts taken from reference TRBV29-1 and TRBJ2-5, reads SAVISQKPSRDICQRGTSLTIQCQVDSQVTMMFWYRQQPGQSLTLIATANQGSEATYESGFVIDKFPISRPNLTFSTLTVSNMSPEDSSIYLCSVEKDSQETQYFGPGTRLLVL.

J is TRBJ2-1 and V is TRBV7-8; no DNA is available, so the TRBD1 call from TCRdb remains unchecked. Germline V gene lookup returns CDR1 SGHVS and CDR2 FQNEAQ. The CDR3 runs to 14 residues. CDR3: CASSSPLGGNEQFF. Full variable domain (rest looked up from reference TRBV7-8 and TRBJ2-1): GAGVSQSPRYKVAKRGQDVALRCDPISGHVSLFWYQQALGQGPEFLTYFQNEAQLDKSGLPSDRFFAERPEGSVSTLKIQRTQQEDSAVYLCASSSPLGGNEQFFGPGTRLTVL.

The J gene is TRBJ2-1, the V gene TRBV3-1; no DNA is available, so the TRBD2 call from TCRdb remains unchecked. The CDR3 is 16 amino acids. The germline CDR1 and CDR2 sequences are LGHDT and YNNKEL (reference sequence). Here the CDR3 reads CASSPGTRWTSHEQLF.

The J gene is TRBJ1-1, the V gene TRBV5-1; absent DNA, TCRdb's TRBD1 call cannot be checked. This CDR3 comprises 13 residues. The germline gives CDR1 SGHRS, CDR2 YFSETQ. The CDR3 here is CASSLGTGKYAFF.

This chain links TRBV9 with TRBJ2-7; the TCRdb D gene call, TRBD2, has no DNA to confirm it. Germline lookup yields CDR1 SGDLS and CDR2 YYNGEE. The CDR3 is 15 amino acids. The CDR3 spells CASSSLAESSYEQYF.

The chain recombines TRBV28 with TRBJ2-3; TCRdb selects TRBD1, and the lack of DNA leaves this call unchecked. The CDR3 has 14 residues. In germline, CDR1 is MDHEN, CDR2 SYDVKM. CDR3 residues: CASSDRGSTDTQYF. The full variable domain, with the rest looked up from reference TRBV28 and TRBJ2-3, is DVKVTQSSRYLVKRTGEKVFLECVQDMDHENMFWYRQDPGLGLRLIYFSYDVKMKEKGDIPEGYSVSREKKERFSLILESASTNQTSMYLCASSDRGSTDTQYFGPGTRLTVL.

The chain's CDR3 is CASSPWTSREADTQYF. The rearrangement uses TRBV7-6 and TRBJ2-3; the TRBD2 assignment by TCRdb is unverifiable without DNA. The germline gives CDR1 SGHVS, CDR2 FNYEAQ. The CDR3 is 16 residues long.

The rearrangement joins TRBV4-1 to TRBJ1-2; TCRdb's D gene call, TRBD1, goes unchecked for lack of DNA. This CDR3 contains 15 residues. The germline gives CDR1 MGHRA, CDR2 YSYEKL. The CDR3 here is CASSQDGGGSYGYTF.

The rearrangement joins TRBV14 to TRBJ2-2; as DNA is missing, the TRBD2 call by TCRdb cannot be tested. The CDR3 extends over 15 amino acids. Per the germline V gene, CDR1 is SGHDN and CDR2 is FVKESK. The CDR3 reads CASSQDYRDTGELFF.